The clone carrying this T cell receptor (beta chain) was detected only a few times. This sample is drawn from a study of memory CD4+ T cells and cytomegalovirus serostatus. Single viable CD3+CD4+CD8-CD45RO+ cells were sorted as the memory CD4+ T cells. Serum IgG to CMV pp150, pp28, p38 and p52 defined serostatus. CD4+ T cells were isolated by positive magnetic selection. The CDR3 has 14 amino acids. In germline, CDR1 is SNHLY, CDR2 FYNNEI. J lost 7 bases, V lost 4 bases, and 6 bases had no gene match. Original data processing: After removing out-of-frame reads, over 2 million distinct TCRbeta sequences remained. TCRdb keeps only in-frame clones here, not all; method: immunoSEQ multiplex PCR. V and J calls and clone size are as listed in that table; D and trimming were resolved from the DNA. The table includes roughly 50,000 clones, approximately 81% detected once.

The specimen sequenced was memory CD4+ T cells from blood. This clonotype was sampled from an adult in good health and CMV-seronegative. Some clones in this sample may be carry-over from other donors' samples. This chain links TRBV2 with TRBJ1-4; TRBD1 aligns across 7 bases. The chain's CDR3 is CASSGGGSGEKLFF. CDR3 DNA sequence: TGTGCCAGCAGTGGAGGGGGCAGCGGTGAAAAACTGTTTTTT.